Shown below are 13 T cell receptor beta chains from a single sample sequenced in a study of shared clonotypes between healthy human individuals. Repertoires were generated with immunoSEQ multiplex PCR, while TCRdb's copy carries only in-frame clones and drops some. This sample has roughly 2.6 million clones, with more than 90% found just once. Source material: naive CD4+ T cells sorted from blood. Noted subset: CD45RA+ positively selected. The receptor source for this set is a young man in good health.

CDR3 bases: TGTGCCAGTAGTTTCCCAACAGGATCAACACCGAACACTGAAGCTTTCTTT. It yields the protein CASSFPTGSTPNTEAFF. This chain joins TRBV19 and TRBJ1-1, with D perhaps TRBD1 (5 bases). CDR1 is LNHDA, CDR2 SQIVND, per germline (reference sequence). The CDR3 spans 17 residues. The V gene lost 5 bases and the J gene lost 1 base, with 20 bases spanning the gap.

CDR3 in amino acids: CASSRTAQETQYF. The CDR3 DNA is TGTGCCAGTAGCCGGACAGCCCAAGAGACCCAGTACTTC. The chain recombines TRBV19 with TRBJ2-5; D is possibly TRBD1 (6 bases). This CDR3 contains 13 residues. CDR1 is LNHDA and CDR2 is SQIVND in the germline V gene (reference sequence). V was cut by 6 bases and J by 1 base, with 9 bases left in between.

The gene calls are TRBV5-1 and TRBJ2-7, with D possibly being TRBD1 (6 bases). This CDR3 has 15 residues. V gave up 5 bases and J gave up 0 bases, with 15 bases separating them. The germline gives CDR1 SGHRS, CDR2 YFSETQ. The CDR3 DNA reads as TGCGCCAGCAGTCAAGGGGGATCCAGCTCCTACGAGCAGTACTTC. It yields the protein CASSQGGSSSYEQYF.

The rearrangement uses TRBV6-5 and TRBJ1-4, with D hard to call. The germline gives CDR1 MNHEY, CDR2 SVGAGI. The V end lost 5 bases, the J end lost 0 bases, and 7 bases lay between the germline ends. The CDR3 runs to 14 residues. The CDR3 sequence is CASSTFTTNEKLFF. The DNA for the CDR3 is TGTGCCAGCAGTACGTTTACAACTAATGAAAAACTGTTTTTT.

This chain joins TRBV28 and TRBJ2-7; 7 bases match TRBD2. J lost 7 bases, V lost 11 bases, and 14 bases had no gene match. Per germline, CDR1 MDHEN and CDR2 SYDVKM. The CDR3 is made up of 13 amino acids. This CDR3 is CAFSPAGTFEQYF. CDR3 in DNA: TGTGCCTTCTCCCCAGCGGGAACTTTTGAGCAGTACTTC.

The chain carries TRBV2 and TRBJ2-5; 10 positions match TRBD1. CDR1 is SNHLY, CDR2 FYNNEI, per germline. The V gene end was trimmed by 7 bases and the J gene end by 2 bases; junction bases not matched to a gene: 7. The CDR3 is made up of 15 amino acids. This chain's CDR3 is CASTWDRGSQETQYF. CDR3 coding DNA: TGTGCCAGCACATGGGACAGGGGTTCTCAAGAGACCCAGTACTTC.

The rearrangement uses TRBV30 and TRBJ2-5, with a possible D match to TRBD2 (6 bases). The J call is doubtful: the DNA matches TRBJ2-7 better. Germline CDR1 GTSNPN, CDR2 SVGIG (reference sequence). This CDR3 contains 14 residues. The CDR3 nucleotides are TGTGCCTGGAGTGTGCGGGGAGGATCCTACGAGCAGTACTTC. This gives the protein CAWSVRGGSYEQYF.

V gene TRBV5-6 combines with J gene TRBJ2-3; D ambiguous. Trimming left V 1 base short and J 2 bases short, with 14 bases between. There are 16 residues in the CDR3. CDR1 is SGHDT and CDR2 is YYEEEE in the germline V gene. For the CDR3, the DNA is TGTGCCAGCAGCTTGTTAAGCGAAGGACCCACAGATACGCAGTATTTT. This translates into CASSLLSEGPTDTQYF. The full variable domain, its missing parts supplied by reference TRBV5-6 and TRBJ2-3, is DAGVTQSPTHLIKTRGQQVTLRCSPKSGHDTVSWYQQALGQGPQFIFQYYEEEERQRGNFPDRFSGHQFPNYSSELNVNALLLGDSALYLCASSLLSEGPTDTQYFGPGTRLTVL.

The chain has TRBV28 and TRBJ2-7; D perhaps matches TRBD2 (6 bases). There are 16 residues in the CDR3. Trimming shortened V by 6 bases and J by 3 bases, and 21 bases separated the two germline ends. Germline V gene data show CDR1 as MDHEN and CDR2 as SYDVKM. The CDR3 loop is CASSLPNGGKGYEQYF. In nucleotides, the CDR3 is TGTGCCAGCAGCCTTCCCAACGGGGGAAAAGGCTACGAGCAGTACTTC. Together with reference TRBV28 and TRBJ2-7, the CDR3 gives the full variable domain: DVKVTQSSRYLVKRTGEKVFLECVQDMDHENMFWYRQDPGLGLRLIYFSYDVKMKEKGDIPEGYSVSREKKERFSLILESASTNQTSMYLCASSLPNGGKGYEQYFGPGTRLTVT.

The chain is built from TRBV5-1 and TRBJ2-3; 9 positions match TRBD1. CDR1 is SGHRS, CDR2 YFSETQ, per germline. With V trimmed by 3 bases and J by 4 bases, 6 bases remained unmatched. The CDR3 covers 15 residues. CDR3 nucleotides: TGCGCCAGCAGCTCAAGGACAGGGGCGGCAGATACGCAGTATTTT. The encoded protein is CASSSRTGAADTQYF.

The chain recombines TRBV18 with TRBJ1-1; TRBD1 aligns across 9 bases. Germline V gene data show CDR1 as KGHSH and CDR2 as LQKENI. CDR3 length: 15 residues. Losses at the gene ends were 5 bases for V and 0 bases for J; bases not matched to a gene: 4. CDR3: CASSTGTGLNTEAFF. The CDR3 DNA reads TGTGCCAGCTCAACCGGGACAGGGTTGAACACTGAAGCTTTCTTT.

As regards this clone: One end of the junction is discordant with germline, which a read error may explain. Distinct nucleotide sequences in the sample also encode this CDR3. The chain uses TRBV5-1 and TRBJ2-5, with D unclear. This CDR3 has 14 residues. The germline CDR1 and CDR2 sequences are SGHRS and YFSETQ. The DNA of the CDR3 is TGTGCCAGCAGCTTGGGAAGTCCCCAGGAGACCCAGTACTTC. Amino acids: CASSLGSPQETQYF.

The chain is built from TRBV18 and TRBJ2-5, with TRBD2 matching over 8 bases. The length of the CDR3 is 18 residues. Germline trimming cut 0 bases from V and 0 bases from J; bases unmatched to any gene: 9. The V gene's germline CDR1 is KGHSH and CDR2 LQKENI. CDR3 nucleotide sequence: TGTGCCAGCTCACCACCCGGACTAGCCGGAGTGTACCAAGAGACCCAGTACTTC. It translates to CASSPPGLAGVYQETQYF.